This TCR beta chain was sequenced for a study of technical replicates of blood from a handful of donors. The assay was immunoSEQ multiplex PCR, and TCRdb's table has in-frame clones only and misses some. Of 12,000 or so clones in the sample, 80% to 90% were seen once. Germline V gene sequence: CDR1 SGHNT, CDR2 YYREEE (reference sequence). The V gene end was trimmed by 0 bases and the J gene end by 6 bases; junction bases not matched to a gene: 7. CDR3 length: 16 amino acids. The TCR was taken from a human donor in good health. The source material was PBMCs. The rearrangement uses TRBV5-4 and TRBJ2-2; TRBD1 agrees at 8 bases. The CDR3 spells CASSLGQGAIAGELFF. The CDR3 bases are TGTGCCAGCAGCTTGGGGCAGGGGGCAATTGCCGGGGAGCTGTTTTTT. The whole variable domain, filled in from reference TRBV5-4 and TRBJ2-2, reads ETGVTQSPTHLIKTRGQQVTLRCSSQSGHNTVSWYQQALGQGPQFIFQYYREEENGRGNFPPRFSGLQFPNYSSELNVNALELDDSALYLCASSLGQGAIAGELFFGEGSRLTVL.